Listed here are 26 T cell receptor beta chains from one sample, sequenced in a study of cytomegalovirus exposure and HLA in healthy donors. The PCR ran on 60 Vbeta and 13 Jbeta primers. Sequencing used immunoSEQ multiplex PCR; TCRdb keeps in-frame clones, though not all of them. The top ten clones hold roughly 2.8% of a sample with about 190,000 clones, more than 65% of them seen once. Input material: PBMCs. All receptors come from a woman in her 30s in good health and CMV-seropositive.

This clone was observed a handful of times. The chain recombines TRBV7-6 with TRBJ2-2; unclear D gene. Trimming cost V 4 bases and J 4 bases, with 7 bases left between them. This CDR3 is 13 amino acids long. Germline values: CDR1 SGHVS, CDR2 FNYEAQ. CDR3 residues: CASSSRGTGELFF. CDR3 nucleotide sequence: TGTGCCAGCAGCTCCCGAGGCACCGGGGAGCTGTTTTTT.

The CDR3 loop reads CASSEMGRAYGYTF. The CDR3, as DNA: TGTGCCAGCAGTGAAATGGGCAGGGCCTATGGCTACACCTTC. The genes are TRBV2 and TRBJ1-2; D might be TRBD1 (5 bases). CDR1 is SNHLY, CDR2 FYNNEI, per germline. CDR3 length: 14 amino acids. V was trimmed by 2 bases and J by 4 bases, leaving 11 bases between them.

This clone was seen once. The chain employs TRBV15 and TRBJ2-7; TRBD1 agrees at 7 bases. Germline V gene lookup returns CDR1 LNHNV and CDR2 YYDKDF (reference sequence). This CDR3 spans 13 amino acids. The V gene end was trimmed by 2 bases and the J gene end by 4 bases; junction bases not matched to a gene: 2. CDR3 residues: CATSRKTGYEQYF. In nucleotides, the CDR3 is TGTGCCACCAGCAGAAAGACAGGGTACGAGCAGTACTTC.

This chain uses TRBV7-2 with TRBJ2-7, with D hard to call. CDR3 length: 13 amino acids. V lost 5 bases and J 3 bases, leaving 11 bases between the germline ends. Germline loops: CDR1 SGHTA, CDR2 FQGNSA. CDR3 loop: CASSLSIDYEQYF. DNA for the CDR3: TGTGCCAGCAGCCTCTCTATAGACTACGAGCAGTACTTC. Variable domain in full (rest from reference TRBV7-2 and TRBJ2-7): GAGVSQSPSNKVTEKGKDVELRCDPISGHTALYWYRQSLGQGLEFLIYFQGNSAPDKSGLPSDRFSAERTGGSVSTLTIQRTQQEDSAVYLCASSLSIDYEQYFGPGTRLTVT.

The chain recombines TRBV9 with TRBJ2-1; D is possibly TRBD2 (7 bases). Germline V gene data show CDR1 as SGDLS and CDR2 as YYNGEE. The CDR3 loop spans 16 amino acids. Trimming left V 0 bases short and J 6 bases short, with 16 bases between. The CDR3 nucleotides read TGTGCCAGCAGCGTAGAGGTGGGAGGGGGGGGCAATGAGCAGTTCTTC. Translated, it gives CASSVEVGGGGNEQFF.

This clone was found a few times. The CDR3 spells CASSLAWLAGDEQFF. The DNA of the CDR3 is TGTGCCAGCAGCTTGGCCTGGCTAGCGGGAGATGAGCAGTTCTTC. The chain links TRBV5-6 to TRBJ2-1; the match to TRBD2 covers 10 bases. With V trimmed by 0 bases and J by 8 bases, 5 bases remained unmatched. Germline V gene sequence: CDR1 SGHDT, CDR2 YYEEEE. The CDR3 is 15 amino acids. The full variable domain, completed using reference TRBV5-6 and TRBJ2-1, is DAGVTQSPTHLIKTRGQQVTLRCSPKSGHDTVSWYQQALGQGPQFIFQYYEEEERQRGNFPDRFSGHQFPNYSSELNVNALLLGDSALYLCASSLAWLAGDEQFFGPGTRLTVL.

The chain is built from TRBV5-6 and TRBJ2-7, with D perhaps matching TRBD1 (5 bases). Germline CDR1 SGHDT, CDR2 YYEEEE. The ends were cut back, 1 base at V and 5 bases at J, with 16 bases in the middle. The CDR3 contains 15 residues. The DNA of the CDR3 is TGTGCCAGCAGCTTGACAGGCTCCTTTCGGGACGAGCAGTACTTC. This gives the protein CASSLTGSFRDEQYF.

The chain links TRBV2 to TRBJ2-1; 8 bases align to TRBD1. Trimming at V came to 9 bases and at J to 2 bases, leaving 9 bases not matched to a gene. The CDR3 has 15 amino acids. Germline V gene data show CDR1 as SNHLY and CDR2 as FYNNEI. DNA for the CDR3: TGTGCCAGTTCCACCGACAGGGGCCCCTACAATGAGCAGTTCTTC. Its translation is CASSTDRGPYNEQFF.

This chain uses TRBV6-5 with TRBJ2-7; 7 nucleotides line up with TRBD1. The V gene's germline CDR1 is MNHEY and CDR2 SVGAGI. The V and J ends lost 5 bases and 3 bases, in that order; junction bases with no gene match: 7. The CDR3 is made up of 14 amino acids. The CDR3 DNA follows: TGTGCCAGCAGTGCGACAGGGAATCTCTACGAGCAGTACTTC. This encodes CASSATGNLYEQYF.

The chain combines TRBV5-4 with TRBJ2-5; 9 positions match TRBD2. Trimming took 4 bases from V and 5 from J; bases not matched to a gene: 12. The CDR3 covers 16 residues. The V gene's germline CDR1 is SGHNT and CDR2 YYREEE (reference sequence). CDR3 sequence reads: CASSGVGGRAGETQYF. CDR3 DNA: TGTGCCAGCAGCGGCGTCGGCGGGAGGGCCGGTGAGACCCAGTACTTC.

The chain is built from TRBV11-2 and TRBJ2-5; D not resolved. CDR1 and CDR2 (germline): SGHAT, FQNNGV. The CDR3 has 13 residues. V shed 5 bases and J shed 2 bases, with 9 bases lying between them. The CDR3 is CASSEQIQETQYF. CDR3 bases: TGTGCCAGCAGCGAACAGATTCAAGAGACCCAGTACTTC. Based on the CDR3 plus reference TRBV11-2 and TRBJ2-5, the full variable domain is EAGVAQSPRYKIIEKRQSVAFWCNPISGHATLYWYQQILGQGPKLLIQFQNNGVVDDSQLPKDRFSAERLKGVDSTLKIQPAKLEDSAVYLCASSEQIQETQYFGPGTRLLVL.

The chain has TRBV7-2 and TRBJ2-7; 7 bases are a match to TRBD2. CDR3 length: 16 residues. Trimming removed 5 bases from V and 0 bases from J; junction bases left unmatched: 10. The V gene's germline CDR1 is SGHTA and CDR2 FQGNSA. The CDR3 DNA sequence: TGTGCCAGCAGCCCCTCCCGAGCGGGACCCTCCTACGAGCAGTACTTC. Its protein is CASSPSRAGPSYEQYF.

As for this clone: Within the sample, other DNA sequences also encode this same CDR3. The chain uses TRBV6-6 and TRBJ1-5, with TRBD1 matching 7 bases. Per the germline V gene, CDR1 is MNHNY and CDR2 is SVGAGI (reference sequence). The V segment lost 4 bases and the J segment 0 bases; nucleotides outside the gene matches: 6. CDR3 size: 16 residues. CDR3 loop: CASSSDRPYSNQPQHF. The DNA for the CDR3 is TGTGCCAGCAGTTCGGACAGGCCTTATAGCAATCAGCCCCAGCATTTT.

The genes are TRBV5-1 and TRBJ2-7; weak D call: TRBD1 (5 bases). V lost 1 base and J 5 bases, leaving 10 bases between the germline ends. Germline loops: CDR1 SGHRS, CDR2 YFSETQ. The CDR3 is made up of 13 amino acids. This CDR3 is CASSLLGVNEQYF. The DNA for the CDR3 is TGCGCCAGCAGCTTGTTAGGGGTCAACGAGCAGTACTTC.

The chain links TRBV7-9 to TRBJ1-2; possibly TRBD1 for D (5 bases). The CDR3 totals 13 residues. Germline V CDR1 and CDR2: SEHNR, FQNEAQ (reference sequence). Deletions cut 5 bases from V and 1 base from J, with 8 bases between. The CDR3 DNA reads TGTGCCAGCAGCCCGACAGATAACTATGGCTACACCTTC. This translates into CASSPTDNYGYTF.

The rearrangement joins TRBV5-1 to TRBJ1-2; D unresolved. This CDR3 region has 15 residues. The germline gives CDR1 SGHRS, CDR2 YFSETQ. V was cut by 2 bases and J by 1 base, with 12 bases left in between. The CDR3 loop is CASSLEFGINYGYTF. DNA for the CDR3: TGCGCCAGCAGCTTAGAGTTCGGGATTAACTATGGCTACACCTTC.

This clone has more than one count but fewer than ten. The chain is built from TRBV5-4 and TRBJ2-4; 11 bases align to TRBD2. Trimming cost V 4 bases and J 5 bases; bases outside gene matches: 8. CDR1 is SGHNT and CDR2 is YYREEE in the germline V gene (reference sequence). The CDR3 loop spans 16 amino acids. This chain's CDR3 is CASSPKGLAAENIQYF. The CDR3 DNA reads TGTGCCAGCAGCCCCAAGGGACTAGCGGCGGAAAACATTCAGTACTTC.

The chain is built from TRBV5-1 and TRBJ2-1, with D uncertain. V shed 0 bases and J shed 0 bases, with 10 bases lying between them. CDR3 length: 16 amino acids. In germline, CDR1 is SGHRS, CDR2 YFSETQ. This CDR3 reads CASSLDPGFSYNEQFF. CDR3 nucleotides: TGCGCCAGCAGCTTGGATCCCGGGTTCTCCTACAATGAGCAGTTCTTC. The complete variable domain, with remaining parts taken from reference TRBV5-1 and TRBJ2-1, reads KAGVTQTPRYLIKTRGQQVTLSCSPISGHRSVSWYQQTPGQGLQFLFEYFSETQRNKGNFPGRFSGRQFSNSRSEMNVSTLELGDSALYLCASSLDPGFSYNEQFFGPGTRLTVL.

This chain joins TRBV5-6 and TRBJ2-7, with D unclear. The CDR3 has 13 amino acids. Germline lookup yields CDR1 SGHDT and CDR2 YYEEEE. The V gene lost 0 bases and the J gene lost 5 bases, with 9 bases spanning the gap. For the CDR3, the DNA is TGTGCCAGCAGCTTGGCCCTTAATGACGAGCAGTACTTC. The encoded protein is CASSLALNDEQYF.

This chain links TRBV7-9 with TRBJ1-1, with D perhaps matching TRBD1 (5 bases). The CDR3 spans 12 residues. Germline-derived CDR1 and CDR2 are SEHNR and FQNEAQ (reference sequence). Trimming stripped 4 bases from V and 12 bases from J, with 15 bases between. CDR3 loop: CASSSTVSPPFF. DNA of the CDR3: TGTGCCAGCAGCTCGACAGTTTCCCCTCCTTTCTTT.

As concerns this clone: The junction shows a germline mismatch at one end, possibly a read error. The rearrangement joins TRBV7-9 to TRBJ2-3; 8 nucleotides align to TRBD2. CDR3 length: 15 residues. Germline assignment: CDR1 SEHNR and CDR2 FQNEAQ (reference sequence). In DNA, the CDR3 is TGTTCCAGCAGCTTCAGCGGGAGATGGCCAGATACGCAGTATTTT. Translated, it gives CSSSFSGRWPDTQYF.

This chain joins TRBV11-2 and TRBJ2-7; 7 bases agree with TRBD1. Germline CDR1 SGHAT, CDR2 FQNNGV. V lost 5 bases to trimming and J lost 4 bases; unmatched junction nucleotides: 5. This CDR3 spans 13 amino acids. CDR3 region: CASSQTGPYEQYF. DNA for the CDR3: TGTGCCAGCAGCCAGACAGGGCCTTACGAGCAGTACTTC. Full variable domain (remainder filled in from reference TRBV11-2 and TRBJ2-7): EAGVAQSPRYKIIEKRQSVAFWCNPISGHATLYWYQQILGQGPKLLIQFQNNGVVDDSQLPKDRFSAERLKGVDSTLKIQPAKLEDSAVYLCASSQTGPYEQYFGPGTRLTVT.

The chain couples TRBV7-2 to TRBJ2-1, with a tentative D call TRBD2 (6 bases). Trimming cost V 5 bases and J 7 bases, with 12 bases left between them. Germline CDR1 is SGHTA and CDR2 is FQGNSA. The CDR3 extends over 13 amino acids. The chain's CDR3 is CASSPRRGNEQFF. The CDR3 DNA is TGTGCCAGCAGCCCCAGACGGGGGAATGAGCAGTTCTTC.

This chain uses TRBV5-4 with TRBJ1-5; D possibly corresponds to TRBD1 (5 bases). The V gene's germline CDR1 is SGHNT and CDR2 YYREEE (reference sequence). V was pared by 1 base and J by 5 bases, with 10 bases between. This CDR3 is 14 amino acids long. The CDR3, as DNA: TGTGCCAGCAGCTTGAGGGGCAGGGATCAGCCCCAGCATTTT. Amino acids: CASSLRGRDQPQHF.

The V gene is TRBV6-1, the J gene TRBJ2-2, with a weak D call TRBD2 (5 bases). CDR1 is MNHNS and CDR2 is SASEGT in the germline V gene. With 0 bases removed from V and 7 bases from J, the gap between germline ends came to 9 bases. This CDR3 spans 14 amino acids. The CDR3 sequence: CASSEAYEGGELFF. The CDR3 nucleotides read TGTGCCAGCAGTGAAGCTTACGAGGGCGGGGAGCTGTTTTTT.

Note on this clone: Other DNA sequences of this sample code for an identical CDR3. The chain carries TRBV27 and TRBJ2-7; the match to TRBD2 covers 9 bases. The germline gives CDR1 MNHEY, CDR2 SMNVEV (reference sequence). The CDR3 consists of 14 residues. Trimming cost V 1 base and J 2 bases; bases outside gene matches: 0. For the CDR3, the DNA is TGTGCCAGCAGTTTATTAGCGGGGGCCTACGAGCAGTACTTC. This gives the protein CASSLLAGAYEQYF.